These 9 T cell receptor beta chains were all obtained from the same sample, sequenced in a study of T cells after yellow fever vaccination. A single record per CDR3 protein comes from TCRdb applying MiXCR to the 5' RACE reads. The table includes 610,000 or so distinct CDR3 sequences, over 9% detected once. Sequenced material: PBMCs, taken on the day of the yellow fever booster vaccination. All receptors derive from a man aged 30-40 years who received the YFV17D yellow fever vaccine.

The chain combines TRBV29-1 with TRBJ2-3, with 9 bases identical to TRBD2. V was pared by 1 base and J by 5 bases, with 4 bases of the junction left unmatched. The CDR3 extends over 14 amino acids. The germline CDR1 and CDR2 sequences are SQVTM and ANQGSEA. The CDR3 nucleotides read TGCAGCGTTGAAGGCGGGAGGGCCAGAGATACGCAGTATTTT. It yields the protein CSVEGGRARDTQYF.

In DNA, the CDR3 is TGTGCCACCAGTGATCCCCTACTCAATGAGCAGTTCTTC. This gives the protein CATSDPLLNEQFF. The chain joins TRBV24-1 to TRBJ2-1; D ambiguous. The germline V and J ends were trimmed by 3 bases and 6 bases, with 8 bases remaining between them. Germline CDR1 reads KGHDR; CDR2 reads SFDVKD. The CDR3 is made up of 13 amino acids.

This clonotype turned up a few times. The genes are TRBV24-1 and TRBJ1-1, with 7 bases identical to TRBD1. This CDR3 spans 19 amino acids. Losses at the gene ends were 4 bases for V and 0 bases for J; bases not matched to a gene: 16. Germline V gene sequence: CDR1 KGHDR, CDR2 SFDVKD. The CDR3 DNA reads TGTGCCACCAGTGACCACCCGACAGGGCCTCATAGAATGAACACTGAAGCTTTCTTT. Its translation is CATSDHPTGPHRMNTEAFF.

This clonotype has just a few counts. The chain has TRBV10-2 and TRBJ1-1, with TRBD1 matching over 8 bases. CDR3 length equals 12 residues. V shed 8 bases, J shed 2 bases, and the junction held 1 base outside the gene matches. CDR1 is WSHSY and CDR2 is SAAADI in the germline V gene. CDR3 protein: CASQGANTEAFF. Written as DNA, the CDR3 is TGCGCCAGCCAGGGGGCTAACACTGAAGCTTTCTTT.

The gene calls are TRBV20-1 and TRBJ2-7, with D possibly TRBD1 on 6 matching bases. Trimming removed 4 bases from V and 3 bases from J, with 13 bases in between. The CDR3 is made up of 13 amino acids. Germline-derived CDR1 and CDR2 are DFQATT and SNEGSKA (reference sequence). CDR3 amino acids: CSATRNRVYEQYF. The CDR3 bases are TGCAGTGCTACACGGAACAGGGTCTACGAGCAGTACTTC.

The chain couples TRBV20-1 to TRBJ2-3, with 11 bases matching TRBD1. V lost 6 bases to trimming and J lost 3 bases; unmatched junction nucleotides: 2. The length of the CDR3 is 13 residues. Germline lookup yields CDR1 DFQATT and CDR2 SNEGSKA (reference sequence). CDR3 region: CSAGQGATDTQYF. CDR3 bases: TGCAGTGCCGGACAGGGGGCAACAGATACGCAGTATTTT.

This clonotype was seen only a few times. The chain carries TRBV7-2 and TRBJ2-3; D gene uncertain. V lost 4 bases to trimming and J lost 0 bases, with 8 bases between them. The CDR3 is 14 amino acids. CDR1 is SGHTA and CDR2 is FQGNSA in the germline V gene. As DNA, the CDR3 is TGTGCCAGCAGCTCTCCGTTTAGCACAGATACGCAGTATTTT. Its translation is CASSSPFSTDTQYF.

This clonotype has just a few counts. V usage is TRBV27 and J usage is TRBJ2-7; D possibly uses TRBD1 or TRBD2 (5 bases each). V lost 8 bases and J lost 0, with 14 bases in between. Germline CDR1 is MNHEY and CDR2 is SMNVEV (reference sequence). The CDR3 length is 14 residues. The CDR3 loop is CASPPGPFSYEQYF. The CDR3, as DNA: TGTGCCAGCCCCCCGGGACCCTTCTCCTACGAGCAGTACTTC.

The rearrangement links TRBV23-1 to TRBJ2-2, with 9 bases identical to TRBD2. TRBV23-1 is marked as an open reading frame, function uncertain. J was trimmed by 3 bases and V by 4 bases; bases with no gene match: 15. The CDR3 sequence is 19 residues long. The CDR3 coding sequence is TGCGCCAGCAGTCCCTGTCAGCCAGAGCGGGAGGTCTACACCGGGGAGCTGTTTTTT. This encodes CASSPCQPEREVYTGELFF.